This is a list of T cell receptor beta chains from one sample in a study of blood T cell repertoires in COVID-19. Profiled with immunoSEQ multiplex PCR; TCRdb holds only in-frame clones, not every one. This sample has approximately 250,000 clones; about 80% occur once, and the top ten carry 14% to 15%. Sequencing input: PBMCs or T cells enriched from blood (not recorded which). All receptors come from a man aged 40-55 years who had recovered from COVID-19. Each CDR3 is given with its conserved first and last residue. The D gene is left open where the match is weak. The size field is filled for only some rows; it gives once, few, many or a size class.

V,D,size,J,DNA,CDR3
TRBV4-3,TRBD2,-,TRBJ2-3,TGCGCCAGCAGCCAAGTTCTTAGCGGGGAAACAGCGGATACGCAGTATTTT,CASSQVLSGETADTQYF
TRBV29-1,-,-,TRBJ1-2,TGCAGCGTTGAGTGGGGACATCGAAGCTACACCTTC,CSVEWGHRSYTF
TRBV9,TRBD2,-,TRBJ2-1,TGTGCCAGGCATGCTAGCGGGGGTTCCTCCTCCTACAATGAGCAGTTCTTC,CARHASGGSSSYNEQFF
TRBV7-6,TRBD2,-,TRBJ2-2,TGTGCCAGCGGGGGACTAGCGGGAGTTTTGATCGGGGAGCTGTTTTTT,CASGGLAGVLIGELFF
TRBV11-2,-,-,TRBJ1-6,TGTGCCAGCAGCTTAGAGCGGCGGCGGGGTTCACCCCTCCACTTT,CASSLERRRGSPLHF
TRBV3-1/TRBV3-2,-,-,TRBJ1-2,TGTGCCAGCAGCCGCAGGCAGACTAACTATGGCTACACCTTC,CASSRRQTNYGYTF
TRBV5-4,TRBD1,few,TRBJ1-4,TGTGCCAGCAGCTCCTACAGGGGAGATAATGAAAAACTGTTTTTT,CASSSYRGDNEKLFF
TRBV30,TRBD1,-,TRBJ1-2,TGTGCCTGGAGTGACGGGGACAGGGTGCGTGGCTACACCTTC,CAWSDGDRVRGYTF
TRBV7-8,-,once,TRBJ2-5,TGTGCCAGCAGCCCAGAAGTGGTGAAGTACTTC,CASSPEVVKYF
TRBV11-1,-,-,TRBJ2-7,TGTGCCAGCAGCTTAAGCCTTACCTACGAGCAGTACTTC,CASSLSLTYEQYF
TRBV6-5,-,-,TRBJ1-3,TGTGCCAGCAGTCATAGGGGAAGGGGAAACACCATATATTTT,CASSHRGRGNTIYF
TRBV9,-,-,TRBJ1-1,TGTGCCAGCAGCGTAGAGTCAGGGATGAACACTGAAGCTTTCTTT,CASSVESGMNTEAFF
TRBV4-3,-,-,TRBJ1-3,TGCGCCAGCAGCCGGACAGTAGGTGGAAACACCATATATTTT,CASSRTVGGNTIYF
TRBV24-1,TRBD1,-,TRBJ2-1,TGTGCCACCAGTGACCCGGGACAGGGGGCTTCGCGACTGAATGAGCAGTTCTTC,CATSDPGQGASRLNEQFF
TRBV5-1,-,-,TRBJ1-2,TGCGCCAGCAGCCCGTATCCGGGAGGGGTCTATGGCTACACCTTC,CASSPYPGGVYGYTF
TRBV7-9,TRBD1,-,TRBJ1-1,TGTGCCAGCAGCTCTCAGGGGGACACTGAAGCTTTCTTT,CASSSQGDTEAFF
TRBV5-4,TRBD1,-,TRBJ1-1,TGTGCCAGCAGCTCCTCGACAGGGGGGACAACTGAAGCTTTCTTT,CASSSSTGGTTEAFF
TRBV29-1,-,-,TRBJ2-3,TGCAGCGTTGAAGCAGTATACGGGACAGATACGCAGTATTTT,CSVEAVYGTDTQYF
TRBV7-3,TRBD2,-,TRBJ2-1,TGTGCCAGCAGCCTGGAGCGGGAGTCCTACAATGAGCAGTTCTTC,CASSLERESYNEQFF
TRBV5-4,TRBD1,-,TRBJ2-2,TGTGCCAGCAGTACAGGGGCGACGAACACCGGGGAGCTGTTTTTT,CASSTGATNTGELFF
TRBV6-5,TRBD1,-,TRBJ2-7,TGTGCCAGCAGGGGGACAGGGCGCTACGAGCAGTACTTC,CASRGTGRYEQYF
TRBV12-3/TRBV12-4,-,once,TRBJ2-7,TGTGCCAGCAGTTTCAACAGTCCCTACGAGCAGTACTTC,CASSFNSPYEQYF
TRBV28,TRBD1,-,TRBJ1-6,TGTGCCAGCAGTTTTAGGTTGGGGGACAGATATTCACCCCTCCACTTT,CASSFRLGDRYSPLHF
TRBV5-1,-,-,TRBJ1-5,TGCGCCAGCAGCTTGGGGGTGGAGCAGCCCCAGCATTTT,CASSLGVEQPQHF
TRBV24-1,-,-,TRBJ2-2,TGTGCCACCAGTGATTTGCAGGAACACAGGAACACCGGGGAGCTGTTTTTT,CATSDLQEHRNTGELFF
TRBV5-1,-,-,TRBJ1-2,TGCGCCAGCAGCTTGGAGGGCCAGGGGATGGACTATGGCTACACCTTC,CASSLEGQGMDYGYTF
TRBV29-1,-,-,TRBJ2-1,TGCAGCGTTGCTAGCATTTTGGGCAATGAGCAGTTCTTC,CSVASILGNEQFF
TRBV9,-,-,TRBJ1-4,TGTGCCAGCGCACTGGGGTGGGGAGGTAATGAAAAACTGTTTTTT,CASALGWGGNEKLFF
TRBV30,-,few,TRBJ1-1,TGTGCCTGGAGCCCCCAGGGTGTCGAGGCTTTCTTT,CAWSPQGVEAFF
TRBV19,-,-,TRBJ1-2,TGTGCCAGTACCCTGGGAGGACGGGCGGAGGGCTACACCTTC,CASTLGGRAEGYTF
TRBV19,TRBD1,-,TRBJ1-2,TGTGCCAGTAGTATACAGGGGGCTTATGGCTACACCTTC,CASSIQGAYGYTF
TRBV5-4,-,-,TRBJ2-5,TGTGCCAGCAGCTTGGCGACCAGCGCCCAAGAGACCCAGTACTTC,CASSLATSAQETQYF
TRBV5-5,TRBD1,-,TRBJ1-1,TGTGCCAGCAGGCCAGGACAGGTGAACACTGAAGCTTTCTTT,CASRPGQVNTEAFF
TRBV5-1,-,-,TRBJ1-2,TGCGCCAGCAGCTTGGGCGGGGGCGACCTCTATGGCTACACCTTC,CASSLGGGDLYGYTF
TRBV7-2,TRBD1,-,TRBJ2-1,TGTGCCAGCAGCCCCCTGGGGCGGGGGACAGGGGTGCATGAGCAGTTCTTC,CASSPLGRGTGVHEQFF
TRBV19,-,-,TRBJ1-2,TGTGCCAGTAGTATTGGGACTGGGTATGGCTACACCTTC,CASSIGTGYGYTF
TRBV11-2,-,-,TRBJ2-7,TGTGCCAGCAGCTTAATAGGGAGGCCCTACGAGCAGTACTTC,CASSLIGRPYEQYF
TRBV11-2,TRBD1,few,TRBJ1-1,TGTGCCAGCAGGCGCCCAGGGGGCAGGTACACTGAAGCTTTCTTT,CASRRPGGRYTEAFF
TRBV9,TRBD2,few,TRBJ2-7,TGTGCCAGCAGCGTAGAAGGAAACAGCTGGGCGGGGGATTCCTACGAGCAGTACTTC,CASSVEGNSWAGDSYEQYF
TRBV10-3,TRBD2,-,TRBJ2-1,TGTGCCATCAGTGAGCCACCGGGACTAGCGGGAACGGGCGAAAAGCAGTTCTTC,CAISEPPGLAGTGEKQFF
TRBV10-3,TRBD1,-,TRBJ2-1,TGTGCCAGTACACAGGGGCGCTCCTACAATGAGCAGTTCTTC,CASTQGRSYNEQFF
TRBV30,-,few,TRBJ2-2,TGTGCCTGGAGTCCCCGGACTGCTGCCGGGGAGCTGTTTTTT,CAWSPRTAAGELFF
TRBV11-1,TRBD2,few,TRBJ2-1,TGTGCCAGCAGCTTAGTAGTAGCGGGAGATCGTGAGCAGTTCTTC,CASSLVVAGDREQFF
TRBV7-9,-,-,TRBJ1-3,TGTGCCAGCAGCCCTCGGGGGGAGAAGTACTCTGGAAACACCATATATTTT,CASSPRGEKYSGNTIYF
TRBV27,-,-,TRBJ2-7,TGTGCCAGCCGCTCACCTCTCAGCGGATCCTACGAGCAGTACTTC,CASRSPLSGSYEQYF
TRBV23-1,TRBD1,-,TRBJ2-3,TGCGCCAGCAGTCACGAGAGGGGGCAGTTGACAGATACGCAGTATTTT,CASSHERGQLTDTQYF
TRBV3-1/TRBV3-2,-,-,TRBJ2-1,TGTGCCAGCAGCCAATCATGGGGACGTGCGGGCGGGGAGTACAATGAGCAGTTCTTC,CASSQSWGRAGGEYNEQFF
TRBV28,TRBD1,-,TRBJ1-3,TGTGCCAGCAGGAGACAGGGGAGCTCTGGAAACACCATATATTTT,CASRRQGSSGNTIYF
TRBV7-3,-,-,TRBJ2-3,TGTGCCAGCAGCCGAAGGGCGGGGAGCTCAGATACGCAGTATTTT,CASSRRAGSSDTQYF
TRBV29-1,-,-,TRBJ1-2,TGCAGCGTAAGGACAGCCTTCGATGGCTACACCTTC,CSVRTAFDGYTF
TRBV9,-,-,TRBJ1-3,TGTGCCAGCAGCGCAACTTCAGGTTACTCTGGAAACACCATATATTTT,CASSATSGYSGNTIYF
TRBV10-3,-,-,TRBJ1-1,TGTGCCATCAGTGATTCAGGGGCGGACGAAGCTTTCTTT,CAISDSGADEAFF
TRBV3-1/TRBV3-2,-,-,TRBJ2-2,TGTGCCAGCAGCCAGGACCCTAGCTACACCGGGGAGCTGTTTTTT,CASSQDPSYTGELFF